Listed below are T cell receptor beta chains from one sample, sequenced in a study of CD8 T cells in Susac syndrome. TCRdb processed the immunoSEQ multiplex PCR reads anew with MiXCR; each CDR3 protein has one entry. Of 250,000 or so distinct CDR3 sequences detected, around 93% appear once; the ten largest clones hold 0.065% to 0.08%. The sample was CD4+ T cells from PBMCs. The receptor set was obtained from a human donor with multiple sclerosis. Each CDR3 is given with its conserved first and last residue. Each record gives: D gene, V gene, J gene, clone size, CDR3 protein, CDR3 DNA. A D gene is named only where the DNA matches it firmly. Clone size is stated in some rows and not others, as once, few, many or a class when expanded.

>NA|TRBV12-3/TRBV12-4|TRBJ2-3|once
CASSSGRGSTDTQYF
TGTGCCAGCAGTTCCGGGCGGGGAAGCACAGATACGCAGTATTTT
>TRBD1|TRBV18|TRBJ1-3|NA
CASSPTGKAGNTIYF
TGTGCCAGCTCACCGACAGGGAAGGCTGGAAACACCATATATTTT
>NA|TRBV7-2|TRBJ1-1|NA
CASSPPIFSNTEAFF
TGTGCCAGCAGCCCTCCGATATTTTCGAACACTGAAGCTTTCTTT
>TRBD2|TRBV5-6|TRBJ2-1|NA
CASSLIFREGYLNEQFF
TGTGCCAGCAGCTTGATCTTCCGGGAGGGATATCTGAATGAGCAGTTCTTC
>NA|TRBV5-1|TRBJ1-5|NA
CASSFAGNQPQHF
TGCGCCAGCAGCTTCGCAGGCAATCAGCCCCAGCATTTT
>TRBD2|TRBV9|TRBJ2-6|NA
CASSVEGLAGAVGANVLTF
TGTGCCAGCAGCGTAGAGGGACTAGCGGGAGCGGTTGGGGCCAACGTCCTGACTTTC
>NA|TRBV2|TRBJ1-1|once
CASRPGYLNTEAFF
TGTGCCAGCAGACCGGGGTACTTGAACACTGAAGCTTTCTTT
>NA|TRBV5-8|TRBJ2-5|NA
CASSGGTFEGPETQYF
TGTGCCAGCAGCGGGGGGACATTTGAGGGGCCAGAGACCCAGTACTTC
>NA|TRBV6-5|TRBJ2-3|NA
CASSYSRTARRPQYF
TGTGCCAGCAGTTACTCCCGGACTGCCAGACGCCCGCAGTATTTT
>NA|TRBV5-4|TRBJ2-2|NA
CASSSGATNTGELFF
TGTGCCAGCAGCTCGGGGGCCACGAACACCGGGGAGCTGTTTTTT
>NA|TRBV2|TRBJ2-1|NA
CASSPPIARNEQFF
TGTGCCAGCAGTCCCCCTATAGCGAGGAATGAGCAGTTCTTC